This T cell receptor (beta chain) is from a study of T-cell reconstitution after alpha-beta-depleted transplantation in children (dated by TCRdb to about 2016). Regarding the complete study: T-cell immune reconstitution after TCRalphabeta/CD19-depleted allogeneic hematopoietic cell transplantation in children was quantitatively tracked in the study by means of TCR repertoire profiling.

The germline V gene provides CDR1 MGHRA and CDR2 YSYEKL. Reading from cysteine to phenylalanine, the CDR3 counts 16 amino acids. The DNA shown is the 48-base CDR3, in frame from base 1. At the junction V is shortened by 4 bases and J by 3 bases; bases outside the gene matches: 7. The library was prepared using PCR. TCRdb records Illumina HiSeq 2500 as the sequencer. TCR library preparation used molecular barcoding, with unique molecular identifiers applied to normalize quantification of the TCRbeta repertoire. TCRdb applied fastp at Q25 and MiXCR to the public reads, then kept only in-frame beta chains. Rows with one shared CDR3 protein collapse into an entry with the most common genes and DNA. This sample holds about 160,000 distinct CDR3 sequences; over 8.5% were observed only once. The leading ten clones occupy about 13% of the sample. Study-wide conclusions, independent of this receptor: Over subsequent months, a decline in hyperexpanded clone frequencies was noted, and after one year, T-cell counts and TCRbeta diversity were mostly ascribed to newly produced T cells. Apparently early alphabetaT-cell count recovery about two months after transplant reportedly relied on only several hundred rapidly expanded clones derived from non-depleted graft cells. In some patients, high TCRbeta diversity at day 60 was attributed to recipient T cells and intrathymic progenitors that had survived conditioning.

Interpreted using the paper, the treatment or condition label stands for: allogeneic hematopoietic cell transplantation with graft depleted of TCRalphabeta T cells and CD19 B cells. Transplant recipients were children who received TCRalphabeta/CD19-depleted allogeneic hematopoietic cell grafts. This clonotype appeared many times. Its antigen remains unidentified. Base qualities are not recorded, but no much larger clone differs from it by a single base. Recombination joined TRBV4-1 with TRBJ2-3; 10 nucleotides in the junction match TRBD2. This sequence originates from a boy under 10 years old with acute myeloid leukemia, due to receive a stem cell transplant. The sample here was PBMCs, taken before TCRalphabeta/CD19-depleted stem cell transplant. CDR3 loop: CASSPSGTSETDTQYF. In nucleotides, the sequence is TGCGCCAGCAGCCCCTCCGGGACTAGCGAGACAGATACGCAGTATTTT.